This T cell receptor beta chain was documented in a study of blood T cell repertoires in COVID-19. Using immunoSEQ multiplex PCR, the repertoire was profiled, and TCRdb retains in-frame clones only, with some absent. Seen here are 150,000 to 200,000 clones, roughly 80% observed once, and the top ten hold roughly 3.5%. This clonotype originated in a woman aged 60-75 years who had recovered from COVID-19. The sample taken for sequencing was PBMCs or T cells enriched from blood (not recorded which).

CDR3 sequence reads: CASSLAQGDGYTF. In DNA form, the CDR3 reads TGTGCCAGCAGTTTGGCGCAGGGGGATGGCTACACCTTC. The genes are TRBV27 and TRBJ1-2; 7 bases are shared with TRBD1. The CDR3 contains 13 residues. With V trimmed by 3 bases and J by 6 bases, 4 bases remained unmatched. The germline V gene has CDR1 MNHEY and CDR2 SMNVEV (reference sequence).